This T cell receptor beta chain was recovered during a study of control samples from healthy donors and cancer patients. Produced via immunoSEQ multiplex PCR; TCRdb's table is partial and in-frame only. Of about 12,000 clones listed, roughly 90% are singletons. The sample holds a few counts of this clone. The CDR3 extends over 16 amino acids. The V segment lost 0 bases and the J segment 6 bases; nucleotides outside the gene matches: 8. CDR1 KGHSH and CDR2 LQKENI come from the germline V gene. Sequenced input: formalin-fixed, paraffin-embedded tissue. The chain carries TRBV18 and TRBJ2-1; 7 bases line up with TRBD2. The TCR was taken from a male donor with melanoma. CDR3 amino acids: CASSPPSREFSNEQFF. In DNA form, the CDR3 reads TGTGCCAGCTCACCACCCTCGCGGGAGTTTTCCAATGAGCAGTTCTTC.